The entry that follows covers one T cell receptor beta chain sequence. Its antigen is as yet unknown. The data were obtained in a study of T cell therapy after organ transplantation. This CDR3 has 14 residues. The germline V gene has CDR1 PRHDT and CDR2 FYEKMQ (reference sequence). Between the trimmed V and J ends, which lost 3 bases and 5 bases, there was a span of 13 bases. The repertoire was sequenced with immunoSEQ multiplex PCR; TCRdb's copy has only in-frame clones and lacks some. The repertoire holds about 1,000 clones, with 68% as singletons. Study-wide findings and caveats: Post-therapy reconstitution appeared to include transferred and endogenous clonotypes. Poor CD8+ T cell yield may explain few expansions in nonresponders.

Time point: 4-8 weeks after completion of therapy. This TCR was recovered from a human patient who had received a solid organ transplant and had CMV disease. Some T cells may have originated in the graft donor. The rearrangement links TRBV13 to TRBJ2-5; D perhaps matches TRBD1 (6 bases). This sample comprised CD8+ T cells from blood, obtained after autologous CMV-specific T cell therapy. CDR3 protein: CASSFLGAAETQYF. DNA of the CDR3: TGTGCCAGCAGCTTCCTGGGGGCGGCGGAGACCCAGTACTTC.